A selection of T cell receptor beta chains follows, all from one sample in a study of blood T cell repertoires in COVID-19. The repertoire was sequenced with immunoSEQ multiplex PCR; TCRdb's copy has only in-frame clones and lacks some. The sample comprises about 59,000 clones, approximately 82% of which are singletons, and around 3.7% rests with the top ten. Input material: peripheral blood. The receptors shown here come from an elderly woman with acute or convalescent COVID-19. CDR3s include the opening cysteine and the closing phenylalanine or tryptophan. The order of the fields is clone size, D gene, V gene, CDR3 length, J gene, CDR3 protein, CDR3 DNA. The D gene is left open where the match is weak. Not every row has a clone size; where given, it reads once, few, many or a size class.

abundance: .; d_gene: TRBD1; v_gene: TRBV4-2; len: 13; j_gene: TRBJ1-4; CDR3aa: CASSQERDRAVFF; CDR3nt: TGTGCCAGCAGCCAAGAGCGGGACAGGGCGGTGTTTTTT
abundance: .; d_gene: TRBD2; v_gene: TRBV5-1; len: 17; j_gene: TRBJ2-2; CDR3aa: CASSSTRTSGGSGELFF; CDR3nt: TGCGCCAGCAGCTCTACCAGGACTAGCGGGGGGTCCGGGGAGCTGTTTTTT
abundance: .; d_gene: .; v_gene: TRBV12-3/TRBV12-4; len: 13; j_gene: TRBJ1-2; CDR3aa: CASSLAGNYGYTF; CDR3nt: TGTGCCAGCAGTTTGGCAGGGAACTATGGCTACACCTTC
abundance: .; d_gene: TRBD1; v_gene: TRBV11-1; len: 14; j_gene: TRBJ2-7; CDR3aa: CASSLGQGPYEQYF; CDR3nt: TGTGCCAGCAGCTTAGGACAGGGTCCCTACGAGCAGTACTTC
abundance: .; d_gene: .; v_gene: TRBV19; len: 14; j_gene: TRBJ2-7; CDR3aa: CASSSRDFTYEQYF; CDR3nt: TGTGCCAGTAGTAGCCGGGACTTCACCTACGAGCAGTACTTC
abundance: .; d_gene: .; v_gene: TRBV6-2/TRBV6-3; len: 20; j_gene: TRBJ2-1; CDR3aa: CASSSPSGRRAWGNRDEQFF; CDR3nt: TGTGCCAGCAGTTCCCCCTCGGGCCGCCGGGCCTGGGGGAACAGGGATGAGCAGTTCTTC
abundance: .; d_gene: .; v_gene: TRBV28; len: 14; j_gene: TRBJ1-2; CDR3aa: CASSFGDIGYGYTF; CDR3nt: TGTGCCAGCAGTTTTGGTGACATCGGCTATGGCTACACCTTC
abundance: .; d_gene: .; v_gene: TRBV7-9; len: 12; j_gene: TRBJ1-2; CDR3aa: CASSLEVTGYTF; CDR3nt: TGTGCCAGCAGCTTGGAGGTTACTGGCTACACCTTC
abundance: .; d_gene: TRBD1; v_gene: TRBV28; len: 16; j_gene: TRBJ1-2; CDR3aa: CASSPTHKTGASGYTF; CDR3nt: TGTGCCAGCAGTCCCACTCACAAGACAGGGGCAAGTGGCTACACCTTC
abundance: .; d_gene: TRBD2; v_gene: TRBV3-1/TRBV3-2; len: 14; j_gene: TRBJ2-7; CDR3aa: CASSVGLGPYEQYF; CDR3nt: TGTGCCAGCAGCGTCGGACTAGGGCCCTACGAGCAGTACTTC
abundance: .; d_gene: TRBD1; v_gene: TRBV29-1; len: 12; j_gene: TRBJ1-2; CDR3aa: CATGQGGYGYTF; CDR3nt: TGCGCTACAGGACAGGGCGGCTATGGCTACACCTTC
abundance: .; d_gene: .; v_gene: TRBV27; len: 14; j_gene: TRBJ2-7; CDR3aa: CASRPATGHYEQYF; CDR3nt: TGTGCCAGCAGACCTGCGACAGGCCACTACGAGCAGTACTTC
abundance: .; d_gene: TRBD1; v_gene: TRBV5-4; len: 16; j_gene: TRBJ2-6; CDR3aa: CASSPGQGSGANVLTF; CDR3nt: TGTGCCAGCAGCCCGGGACAGGGGTCTGGGGCCAACGTCCTGACTTTC
abundance: .; d_gene: .; v_gene: TRBV10-3; len: 12; j_gene: TRBJ2-1; CDR3aa: CAISPGGNEQFF; CDR3nt: TGTGCCATCAGCCCCGGGGGTAATGAGCAGTTCTTC
abundance: .; d_gene: .; v_gene: TRBV6-5; len: 13; j_gene: TRBJ1-6; CDR3aa: CASWSHSNSPLHF; CDR3nt: TGTGCCAGCTGGTCGCATAGTAATTCACCCCTCCACTTT
abundance: .; d_gene: .; v_gene: TRBV11-3; len: 17; j_gene: TRBJ1-3; CDR3aa: CASSPGRRDPTGNTIYF; CDR3nt: TGTGCCAGCTCACCCGGCAGGCGGGACCCTACTGGAAACACCATATATTTT
abundance: .; d_gene: .; v_gene: TRBV5-4; len: 18; j_gene: TRBJ2-6; CDR3aa: CASSLIGGVRTGANVLTF; CDR3nt: TGTGCCAGCAGCTTGATTGGGGGCGTACGGACTGGGGCCAACGTCCTGACTTTC
abundance: .; d_gene: .; v_gene: TRBV7-3; len: 13; j_gene: TRBJ1-1; CDR3aa: CASSKGVNTEAFF; CDR3nt: TGTGCCAGCAGCAAAGGGGTGAACACTGAAGCTTTCTTT
abundance: .; d_gene: TRBD1; v_gene: TRBV30; len: 13; j_gene: TRBJ2-7; CDR3aa: CAWNRDRGDEQYF; CDR3nt: TGTGCCTGGAACCGGGACAGGGGCGACGAGCAGTACTTC
abundance: .; d_gene: .; v_gene: TRBV7-3; len: 13; j_gene: TRBJ2-7; CDR3aa: CASSFWGAPEQYF; CDR3nt: TGTGCCAGCAGCTTTTGGGGAGCTCCCGAGCAGTACTTC
abundance: .; d_gene: .; v_gene: TRBV11-3; len: 13; j_gene: TRBJ2-5; CDR3aa: CASSSGTGGTQYF; CDR3nt: TGTGCCAGCAGCTCCGGGACCGGGGGGACCCAGTACTTC
abundance: .; d_gene: TRBD1; v_gene: TRBV27; len: 17; j_gene: TRBJ1-5; CDR3aa: CASSLLRTGGGNQPQHF; CDR3nt: TGTGCCAGCAGTTTACTCCGGACAGGGGGAGGGAATCAGCCCCAGCATTTT
abundance: once; d_gene: .; v_gene: TRBV6-5; len: 15; j_gene: TRBJ1-5; CDR3aa: CASSTLGSINQPQHF; CDR3nt: TGTGCCAGCAGTACCCTCGGTTCGATCAATCAGCCCCAGCATTTT
abundance: .; d_gene: .; v_gene: TRBV3-1/TRBV3-2; len: 14; j_gene: TRBJ2-3; CDR3aa: CASSQGKPADTQYF; CDR3nt: TGTGCCAGCAGCCAAGGAAAACCAGCAGATACGCAGTATTTT
abundance: .; d_gene: TRBD2; v_gene: TRBV27; len: 15; j_gene: TRBJ2-7; CDR3aa: CASSPVLGGRYEQYF; CDR3nt: TGTGCCAGCAGTCCTGTGCTCGGCGGGAGGTACGAGCAGTACTTC
abundance: .; d_gene: .; v_gene: TRBV21-1; len: 16; j_gene: TRBJ2-7; CDR3aa: CASSKVRPRASYEQYF; CDR3nt: TGTGCCAGCAGCAAAGTCCGCCCCAGGGCCTCCTACGAGCAGTACTTC